Here is one T cell receptor (beta chain) with its context. The antigen remains unidentified. The V end lost 6 bases, the J end lost 4 bases, and 9 bases lay between the germline ends. The CDR3 loop spans 13 amino acids. Per the germline V gene, CDR1 is SGHVS and CDR2 is FNYEAQ. Libraries were prepared by immunoSEQ multiplex PCR; TCRdb keeps only in-frame clonotypes and omits some of them. The data contain roughly 130,000 clones, roughly nine tenths of them seen just once; the ten biggest clones take up 3% to 3.5%. This sample stems from a study of cytomegalovirus exposure and HLA in healthy donors. The overall study: A subsequent analysis stated that the 90 to 150 validation repertoires were run on the same platform as the 600 to 750 first-cohort repertoires.

Overall study results and limits: TCR beta chains numbering more than 150 were designated cytomegalovirus-associated. With high specificity and sensitivity, the classifier reportedly diagnosed cytomegalovirus status. Subsequent analysis revealed that first-cohort TCR clusters tended to co-occur in the roughly 120 validation repertoires.

The receptor's source is a man aged 30 to 39 in good health and CMV-seronegative. The sequencing sample was made of PBMCs. V usage is TRBV7-6 and J usage is TRBJ2-2; tentatively, D is TRBD1 (6 bases). The CDR3 sequence: CASRQGGTGELFF. The CDR3 region has the DNA TGTGCCAGCAGACAGGGTGGCACCGGGGAGCTGTTTTTT. Full variable domain (rest looked up from reference TRBV7-6 and TRBJ2-2): GAGVSQSPRYKVTKRGQDVALRCDPISGHVSLYWYRQALGQGPEFLTYFNYEAQQDKSGLPNDRFSAERPEGSISTLTIQRTEQRDSAMYRCASRQGGTGELFFGEGSRLTVL.